This TCR beta chain emerged from a study of CD8+ T cells in alopecia areata. TCR sequencing used cDNA made by reverse transcription of extracted RNA. Clones were read by immunoSEQ multiplex PCR, and TCRdb kept only the in-frame ones, dropping some. Of 110,000 to 150,000 clones in the sample, 51% were seen once. J gave up 5 bases and V 7 bases, and 6 bases lay outside the gene matches. Germline lookup yields CDR1 SQVTM and CDR2 ANQGSEA. The CDR3 is made up of 12 amino acids. Lesional scalp tissue (obtained by punch biopsy) and peripheral blood were collected from alopecia areata patients. This sample comprised CD4+ T cells sorted from blood, obtained at week 0. This sequence was found in a human donor with alopecia areata. The chain uses TRBV29-1 and TRBJ2-5; 8 bases line up with TRBD1. The CDR3 bases are TGCAGCGAACAGGGGGGTATGGAGACCCAGTACTTC. Translated, it gives CSEQGGMETQYF.